This T cell receptor (beta chain) is drawn from a study of blood T cell repertoires in COVID-19. The overall study: T cells, B-cell-depleted T cells, or PBMCs provided the cDNA or gDNA that served as material.

CDR3 length: 14 residues. Germline V lookup: CDR1 MDHEN, CDR2 SYDVKM. A note on this clone: The junction does not match germline at one end; this may be a read error.

Produced via immunoSEQ multiplex PCR; TCRdb's table is partial and in-frame only. This sample carries about 250,000 clones, roughly nine tenths of them seen once, and the ten largest clones take 1.6%. The chain employs TRBV28 and TRBJ2-7, with 13 nucleotides matching TRBD2. The sequence came from a woman in her sixties or seventies who had recovered from COVID-19. The sequenced sample was peripheral blood. CDR3 region: CASSSGTSGAQGAF. The CDR3 DNA sequence: TGTGCCAGCAGCTCCGGGACTAGCGGGGCCCAGGGAGCTTTC.